The T cell receptor beta chain described here comes from a study of human T cells and chemical hapten exposure. Study results and caveats: A positive correlation with patch test score was shown by PT1 expanded TCR counts. Donors had alopecia, so their immune response may differ from healthy people's.

Time point denoted: patch test 1, 2 weeks after DPC sensitization. Treatment meaning: therapeutic diphenylcyclopropenone sensitization with weekly scalp DPC. Unfractionated whole blood was the source from which total RNA was extracted. Via MiXCR, TCRdb re-called the RACE reads, giving one row per CDR3 protein. This table holds 74,000 or so distinct CDR3 sequences, 9% to 12% found once. This clonotype has at least ten counts. Its antigen is unknown. V gave up 7 bases and J gave up 4 bases, with 11 bases separating them. The CDR3 spans 13 residues. Germline assignment: CDR1 MNHEY and CDR2 SVGEGT. The sample consisted of whole blood, taken in connection with sensitization to the hapten diphenylcyclopropenone (DPC). This TCR was sampled from a woman aged 45-65 years with alopecia areata. Some clones in this sample may be carry-over from other donors' samples. The chain couples TRBV6-2 or TRBV6-3 to TRBJ1-3; D is ambiguous. The CDR3 bases are TGTGCCAGCAAAGAGACCGCAGGAAACACCATATATTTT. This codes for CASKETAGNTIYF.